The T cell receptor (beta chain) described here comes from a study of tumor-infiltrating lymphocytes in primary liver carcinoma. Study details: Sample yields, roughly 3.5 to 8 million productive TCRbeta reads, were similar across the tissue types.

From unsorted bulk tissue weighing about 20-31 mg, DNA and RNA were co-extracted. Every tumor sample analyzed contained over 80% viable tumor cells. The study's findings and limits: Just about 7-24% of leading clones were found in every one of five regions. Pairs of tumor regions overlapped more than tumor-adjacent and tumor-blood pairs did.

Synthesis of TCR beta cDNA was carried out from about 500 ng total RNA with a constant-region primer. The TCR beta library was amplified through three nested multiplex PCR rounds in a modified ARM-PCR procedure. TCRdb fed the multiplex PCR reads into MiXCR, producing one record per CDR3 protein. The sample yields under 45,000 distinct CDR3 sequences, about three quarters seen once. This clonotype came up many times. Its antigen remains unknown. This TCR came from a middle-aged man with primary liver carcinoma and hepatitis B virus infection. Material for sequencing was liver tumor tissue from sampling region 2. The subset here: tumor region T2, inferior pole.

This chain's CDR3 is CASSLMTSGHQETQYF. The CDR3 bases are TGTGCCAGCAGCTTAATGACTAGCGGCCACCAAGAGACCCAGTACTTC. This rearrangement joins TRBV13 to TRBJ2-5; TRBD2 aligns across 9 bases. Germline lookup yields CDR1 PRHDT and CDR2 FYEKMQ (reference sequence). This CDR3 region has 16 residues. Trimming removed 2 bases from V and 0 bases from J; junction bases left unmatched: 4.